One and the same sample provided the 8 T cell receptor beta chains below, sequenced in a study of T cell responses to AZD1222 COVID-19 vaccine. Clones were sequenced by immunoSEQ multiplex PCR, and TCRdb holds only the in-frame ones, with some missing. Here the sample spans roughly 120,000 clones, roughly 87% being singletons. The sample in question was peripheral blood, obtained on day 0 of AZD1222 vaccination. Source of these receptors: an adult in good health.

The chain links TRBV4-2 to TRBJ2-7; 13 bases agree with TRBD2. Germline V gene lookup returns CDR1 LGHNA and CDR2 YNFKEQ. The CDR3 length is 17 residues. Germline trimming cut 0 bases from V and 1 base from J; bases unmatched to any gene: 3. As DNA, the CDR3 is TGTGCCAGCAGCCAAGATGGGACTAGCGGGGATTCCTACGAGCAGTACTTC. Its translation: CASSQDGTSGDSYEQYF.

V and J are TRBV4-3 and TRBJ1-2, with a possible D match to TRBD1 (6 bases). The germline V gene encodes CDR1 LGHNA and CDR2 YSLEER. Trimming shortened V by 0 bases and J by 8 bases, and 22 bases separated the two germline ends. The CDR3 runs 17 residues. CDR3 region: CASSQDDVFRGAGGYTF. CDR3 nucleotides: TGCGCCAGCAGCCAAGATGACGTATTTCGGGGGGCAGGGGGCTACACCTTC.

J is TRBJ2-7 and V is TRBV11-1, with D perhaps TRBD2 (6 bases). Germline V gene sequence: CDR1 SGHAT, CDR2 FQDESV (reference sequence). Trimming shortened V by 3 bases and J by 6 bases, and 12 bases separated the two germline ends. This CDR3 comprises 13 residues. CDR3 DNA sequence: TGTGCCAGCAGCTTGCGACTAGATCGCGAGCAGTACTTC. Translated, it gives CASSLRLDREQYF.

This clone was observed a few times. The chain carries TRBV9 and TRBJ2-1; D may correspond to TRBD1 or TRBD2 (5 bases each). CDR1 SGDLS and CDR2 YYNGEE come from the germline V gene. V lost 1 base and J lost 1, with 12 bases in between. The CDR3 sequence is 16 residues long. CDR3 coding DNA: TGTGCCAGCAGCGTAAGGACGGGGCGGTCCTACAATGAGCAGTTCTTC. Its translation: CASSVRTGRSYNEQFF.

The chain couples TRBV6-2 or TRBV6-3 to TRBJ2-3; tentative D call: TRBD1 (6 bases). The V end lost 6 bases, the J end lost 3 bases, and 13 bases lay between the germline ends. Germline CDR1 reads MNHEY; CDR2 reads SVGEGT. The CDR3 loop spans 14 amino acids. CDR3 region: CASSLWGRTDTQYF. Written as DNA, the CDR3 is TGTGCCAGCAGCCTCTGGGGGCGGACAGATACGCAGTATTTT.

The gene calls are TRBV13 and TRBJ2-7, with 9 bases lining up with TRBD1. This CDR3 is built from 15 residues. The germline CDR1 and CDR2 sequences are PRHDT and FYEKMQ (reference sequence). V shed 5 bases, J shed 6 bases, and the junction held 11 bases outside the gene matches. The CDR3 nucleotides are TGTGCCAGCAGCGTTACCGGGACAGGGTTCTCCGAGCAGTACTTC. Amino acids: CASSVTGTGFSEQYF.

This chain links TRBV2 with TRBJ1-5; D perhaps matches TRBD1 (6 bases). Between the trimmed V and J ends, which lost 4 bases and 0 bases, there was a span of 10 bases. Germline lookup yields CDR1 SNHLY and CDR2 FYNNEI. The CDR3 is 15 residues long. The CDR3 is CASSGTGYSNQPQHF. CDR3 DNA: TGTGCCAGCAGTGGTACAGGGTATAGCAATCAGCCCCAGCATTTT.

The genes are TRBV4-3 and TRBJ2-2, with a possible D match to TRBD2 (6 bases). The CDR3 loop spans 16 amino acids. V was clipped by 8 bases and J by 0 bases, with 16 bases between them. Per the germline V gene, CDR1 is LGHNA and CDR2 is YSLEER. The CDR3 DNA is TGCGCCAGCTCGTGGGGGGTCGCATCGAACACCGGGGAGCTGTTTTTT. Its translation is CASSWGVASNTGELFF.